One sample yielded the 24 T cell receptor beta chains listed below, sequenced in a study of identical twins. MiXCR, applied by TCRdb to the 5' RACE reads, yields one record per CDR3 protein. The sample consists of hundreds of thousands of distinct CDR3 sequences, approximately 13% of them appearing once. This same sample was also taken into another study, of yellow fever vaccine responses in identical twins.

The sample comprised PBMCs. The receptors were sampled from a young woman in good health.

This clonotype was seen at least ten times. The gene calls are TRBV20-1 and TRBJ1-5; D gene uncertain. Germline CDR1 DFQATT, CDR2 SNEGSKA (reference sequence). CDR3 size: 13 residues. The CDR3: CSARTGGDQPQHF. DNA of the CDR3: TGCAGCGCCAGGACCGGCGGGGATCAGCCCCAGCATTTT.

This clonotype was found many times. V is TRBV6-5 and J is TRBJ2-5, with D perhaps being TRBD1 or TRBD2 (5 bases each). V lost 2 bases and J lost 5, with 9 bases in between. Germline CDR1 is MNHEY and CDR2 is SVGAGI. CDR3 size: 13 residues. As DNA, the CDR3 is TGTGCCAGCAGTTACGGGGGTCTGGAGACCCAGTACTTC. Encoded protein: CASSYGGLETQYF.

The V and J genes are TRBV7-2 and TRBJ1-5; unclear D gene. Trimming pared 2 bases from V and 6 bases from J, leaving 14 bases between. The CDR3 sequence is 15 residues long. Germline V lookup: CDR1 SGHTA, CDR2 FQGNSA. The CDR3 is CASSLLEGGGQPQHF. The CDR3 nucleotides are TGTGCCAGCAGCTTATTGGAGGGCGGAGGTCAGCCCCAGCATTTT.

This chain joins TRBV25-1 and TRBJ1-1; no clear D gene. Deletions cut 1 base from V and 6 bases from J, with 12 bases between. Germline CDR1 and CDR2: MGHDK and SYGVNS. The CDR3 extends over 14 amino acids. CDR3 amino acids: CASSEFNQASEAFF. Written as DNA, the CDR3 is TGTGCCAGCAGTGAATTCAATCAGGCGTCTGAAGCTTTCTTT.

This clonotype appeared many times. Written as DNA, the CDR3 is TGCAGTGCTTCCCGCGCAGGGGGCAAGGGAAACACCATATATTTT. Translated: CSASRAGGKGNTIYF. The chain has TRBV20-1 and TRBJ1-3; 8 bases are shared with TRBD1. CDR1 DFQATT and CDR2 SNEGSKA come from the germline V gene (reference sequence). CDR3 length: 15 amino acids. V was pared by 5 bases and J by 4 bases, with 10 bases of the junction left unmatched.

The V and J genes are TRBV9 and TRBJ1-1; TRBD1 is a possible D gene (6 bases). CDR1 SGDLS and CDR2 YYNGEE come from the germline V gene. Trimming removed 1 base at V and 4 bases at J, with 11 bases between. The CDR3 totals 14 residues. The CDR3 DNA reads as TGTGCCAGCAGCGTACTCTCGGACAGCACTGAAGCTTTCTTT. This codes for CASSVLSDSTEAFF.

This clonotype appeared many times. The chain combines TRBV29-1 with TRBJ2-3; D remains ambiguous. Germline V CDR1 and CDR2: SQVTM, ANQGSEA. This CDR3 has 10 residues. The germline V and J ends were trimmed by 6 bases and 11 bases, with 12 bases remaining between them. The CDR3 DNA is TGCAGCGTCAGTTATCCAGAGCAGTATTTT. This codes for CSVSYPEQYF.

The chain carries TRBV11-1 and TRBJ2-7; 9 bases are a match to TRBD1. The junction had 11 bases not matched to a gene; V was cut back by 4 bases and J by 4 bases. CDR1 and CDR2 (germline): SGHAT, FQDESV (reference sequence). The CDR3 has 16 amino acids. In DNA, the CDR3 is TGTGCCAGCAGCTCCACCGGGACAGGGTCCTTTTACGAGCAGTACTTC. Encoded protein: CASSSTGTGSFYEQYF. Supplemented by reference TRBV11-1 and TRBJ2-7, the full variable domain reads EAEVAQSPRYKITEKSQAVAFWCDPISGHATLYWYRQILGQGPELLVQFQDESVVDDSQLPKDRFSAERLKGVDSTLKIQPAELGDSAMYLCASSSTGTGSFYEQYFGPGTRLTVT.

The rearrangement links TRBV2 to TRBJ2-1; 7 nucleotides line up with TRBD2. With V trimmed by 8 bases and J by 9 bases, 7 bases remained unmatched. This CDR3 spans 12 amino acids. Germline V gene data show CDR1 as SNHLY and CDR2 as FYNNEI. The DNA of the CDR3 is TGTGCCAGCGGGGGGGGGTACGGTGAGCAGTTCTTC. It is translated as CASGGGYGEQFF. The entire variable domain, with the rest obtained from reference TRBV2 and TRBJ2-1, is as follows: EPEVTQTPSHQVTQMGQEVILRCVPISNHLYFYWYRQILGQKVEFLVSFYNNEISEKSEIFDDQFSVERPDGSNFTLKIRSTKLEDSAMYFCASGGGYGEQFFGPGTRLTVL.

This clonotype has just a few counts. This chain joins TRBV18 and TRBJ2-5; tentative D call: TRBD2 (5 bases). CDR1 and CDR2 from the germline V gene are KGHSH and LQKENI. With 2 bases removed from V and 0 bases from J, the gap between germline ends came to 7 bases. The CDR3 is 14 residues long. DNA for the CDR3: TGTGCCAGCTCACCATCCGGGAACCAAGAGACCCAGTACTTC. It specifies CASSPSGNQETQYF.

V gene TRBV12-3 or TRBV12-4 combines with J gene TRBJ1-4; TRBD1 aligns across 7 bases. The CDR3 is 13 amino acids. J gave up 8 bases and V 7 bases, and 7 bases lay outside the gene matches. DNA of the CDR3: TGTGCCAGCAACATCAGGGGGAAAGAAAAACTGTTTTTT. Its translation: CASNIRGKEKLFF.

The CDR3 sequence: CASSPTSGGHRTDTQYF. As DNA, the CDR3 is TGTGCCAGCAGCCCGACTAGCGGGGGCCACCGCACAGATACGCAGTATTTT. The V gene is TRBV7-8, the J gene TRBJ2-3, with TRBD2 matching over 12 bases. V lost 5 bases to trimming and J lost 1 base; unmatched junction nucleotides: 7. Germline V gene lookup returns CDR1 SGHVS and CDR2 FQNEAQ. The CDR3 is made up of 17 amino acids.

This clonotype was seen a few times. The chain's CDR3 is CATSSASGYEQYF. DNA for the CDR3: TGTGCCACCAGTTCTGCTAGCGGATACGAGCAGTACTTC. V usage is TRBV24-1 and J usage is TRBJ2-7; the match to TRBD2 covers 7 bases. V gave up 6 bases and J gave up 4 bases; unmatched junction bases: 5. The CDR3 totals 13 residues. Looked up from germline, CDR1 is KGHDR and CDR2 is SFDVKD.

In its sample, this clonotype was seen a few times. This rearrangement joins TRBV7-6 to TRBJ1-2; D is unclear. Germline V gene data show CDR1 as SGHVS and CDR2 as FNYEAQ. The CDR3 is made up of 13 amino acids. The V end was cut by 6 bases, the J end by 3 bases, with 11 bases between. The CDR3 sequence: CASSPGIDYGYTF. DNA of the CDR3: TGTGCCAGCAGTCCCGGGATTGACTATGGCTACACCTTC.

The chain combines TRBV7-3 with TRBJ2-5; weak D call: TRBD2 (5 bases). Trimming left V 1 base short and J 3 bases short, with 12 bases between. This CDR3 region has 15 residues. Per the germline V gene, CDR1 is SGHTA and CDR2 is FQGTGA. The CDR3: CASSLMAGREETQYF. As DNA, the CDR3 is TGTGCCAGCAGCTTAATGGCGGGCCGCGAAGAGACCCAGTACTTC. Full variable domain (missing parts from reference TRBV7-3 and TRBJ2-5): GAGVSQTPSNKVTEKGKYVELRCDPISGHTALYWYRQSLGQGPEFLIYFQGTGAADDSGLPNDRFFAVRPEGSVSTLKIQRTERGDSAVYLCASSLMAGREETQYFGPGTRLLVL.

The CDR3 loop reads CSASPGGAYEQYV. The CDR3 DNA reads TGCAGTGCTAGCCCCGGGGGTGCCTACGAGCAGTACGTC. The chain is built from TRBV20-1 and TRBJ2-7; D is perhaps TRBD2 (6 bases). The CDR3 runs 13 residues. Germline CDR1 and CDR2: DFQATT and SNEGSKA (reference sequence). The V end lost 3 bases, the J end lost 2 bases, and 11 bases lay between the germline ends.

Details on this clonotype: Compared with germline, one end of the junction differs, possibly owing to a read error. The V gene is TRBV6-5, the J gene TRBJ2-1, with D perhaps given as TRBD1 or TRBD2 (5 bases each). Germline V lookup: CDR1 MNHEY, CDR2 SVGAGI. The CDR3 contains 15 residues. This CDR3 is CACSFSGTDNNEQFF. The CDR3 DNA sequence: TGTGCCTGCAGCTTCTCCGGGACGGATAACAATGAGCAGTTCTTC.

The V call is TRBV24-1, the J call TRBJ2-1; 9 bases are a match to TRBD2. The CDR3 runs to 16 residues. J lost 0 bases, V lost 3 bases, and 2 bases had no gene match. CDR1 KGHDR and CDR2 SFDVKD come from the germline V gene. CDR3 coding DNA: TGTGCCACCAGTGATCCTAGCGGGGCCTCCTACAATGAGCAGTTCTTC. Protein product: CATSDPSGASYNEQFF.

This clonotype was recorded a few times. The chain carries TRBV5-1 and TRBJ2-1, with D possibly TRBD2 on 5 matching bases. The CDR3 covers 13 residues. Trimming took 4 bases from V and 5 from J, leaving 10 bases between them. Germline assignment: CDR1 SGHRS and CDR2 YFSETQ. Written as DNA, the CDR3 is TGCGCCAGCAGCAGGGCGGGCCACAATGAGCAGTTCTTC. Residues: CASSRAGHNEQFF. Combining the CDR3 with reference TRBV5-1 and TRBJ2-1 gives the whole variable domain KAGVTQTPRYLIKTRGQQVTLSCSPISGHRSVSWYQQTPGQGLQFLFEYFSETQRNKGNFPGRFSGRQFSNSRSEMNVSTLELGDSALYLCASSRAGHNEQFFGPGTRLTVL.

This clonotype showed up just a few times. The CDR3 loop reads CATGPSQETQYF. The CDR3 nucleotides read TGTGCCACCGGACCAAGCCAAGAGACCCAGTACTTC. This sequence joins TRBV10-3 and TRBJ2-5, with unresolved D. This CDR3 is built from 12 residues. From germline, CDR1 is ENHRY and CDR2 SYGVKD. V lost 10 bases, J lost 1 base, and 10 bases lay in between.

This clonotype has a handful of counts. V is TRBV18 and J is TRBJ2-2; possibly TRBD1 for D (5 bases). Trimming shortened V by 1 base and J by 1 base, and 10 bases separated the two germline ends. CDR1 and CDR2 (germline): KGHSH, LQKENI. This CDR3 has 16 amino acids. CDR3 amino acids: CASSPQGRVNTGELFF. The CDR3 region has the DNA TGTGCCAGCTCACCACAGGGCAGGGTGAACACCGGGGAGCTGTTTTTT.

This clonotype was recorded a few times. This sequence joins TRBV7-8 and TRBJ2-2; 9 bases match TRBD2. This CDR3 comprises 15 residues. After removal of 7 bases from V and 7 bases from J, the junction contained 10 bases not matched to a gene. Germline CDR1 and CDR2: SGHVS and FQNEAQ. In nucleotides, the CDR3 is TGTGCCAGCACCTCGACGGGACTAGCTAACGGGGAGCTGTTTTTT. This translates into CASTSTGLANGELFF.

This clonotype turned up a few times. V usage is TRBV5-1 and J usage is TRBJ2-2, with 10 nucleotides matching TRBD1. Germline V gene lookup returns CDR1 SGHRS and CDR2 YFSETQ. V gave up 1 base and J gave up 7 bases; unmatched junction bases: 7. This CDR3 contains 16 residues. CDR3 in DNA: TGCGCCAGCAGCTTGATCGACAGGGGGCCGGGCGGGGAGCTGTTTTTT. Amino acid sequence: CASSLIDRGPGGELFF.

This clonotype has at least ten counts. V gene TRBV5-1 combines with J gene TRBJ1-6; no reliable D call. Deletions cut 0 bases from V and 10 bases from J, with 5 bases between. Per the germline V gene, CDR1 is SGHRS and CDR2 is YFSETQ. The CDR3 length is 12 residues. CDR3 nucleotides: TGCGCCAGCAGCTTGGATGGCTCACCCCTCCACTTT. It translates to CASSLDGSPLHF.